These 14 T cell receptor beta chains were sequenced from one sample in a study of Ad26.COV2.S vaccination and SARS-CoV-2 variants listed by TCRdb under 2021. Library prep was done by the immunoSEQ multiplex PCR assay. The clones in this table, taken by TCRdb from immuneACCESS, are in-frame only. Not every clone is retained; where verified, under half of the shortfall comes from an unresolved V gene, and the cause of the rest is unknown. The sample contains around 350,000 clones, roughly 84% of them found a single time. The ten largest make up 3.3% of the sample. The meaning of the sample's treatment or condition label: about 20 received Ad26.COV2.S at low or high dose, single or two shots; several received placebo; per-sample allocation not given. For vaccine and placebo recipients, repertoires were sequenced using samples collected on day 63 after the first injection. This sample comprised peripheral blood, obtained in a trial of Ad26.COV2.S vaccine versus placebo. Every receptor here comes from a person aged 18 to 59 who received the Ad26.COV2.S COVID-19 vaccine or a placebo.

This clone was seen once. J is TRBJ1-5 and V is TRBV4-1, with 10 bases matching TRBD1. J was trimmed by 2 bases and V by 4 bases; bases with no gene match: 5. The CDR3 is 16 amino acids. From germline, CDR1 is MGHRA and CDR2 YSYEKL. The CDR3 sequence: CASSPWTGGGNQPQHF. CDR3 coding DNA: TGCGCCAGCAGCCCCTGGACAGGGGGAGGCAATCAGCCCCAGCATTTT.

This clone has more than one count but fewer than ten. The chain is built from TRBV5-6 and TRBJ2-5; D call uncertain. Trimming stripped 2 bases from V and 7 bases from J, with 3 bases between. The CDR3 has 10 amino acids. In germline, CDR1 is SGHDT, CDR2 YYEEEE. CDR3 nucleotide sequence: TGTGCCAGCAGCTTTGGGACCCAGTACTTC. Translation gives CASSFGTQYF.

This clone came up a few times. The V and J genes are TRBV5-1 and TRBJ2-7; 8 bases are a match to TRBD2. J lost 3 bases, V lost 4 bases, and 12 bases had no gene match. This CDR3 has 16 amino acids. The germline CDR1 and CDR2 sequences are SGHRS and YFSETQ. The CDR3 DNA follows: TGCGCCAGCAGCCTACTCGGACTAGCTCTTAACTACGAGCAGTACTTC. Its protein is CASSLLGLALNYEQYF.

This clone was detected a few times. The chain couples TRBV5-6 to TRBJ1-1, with D perhaps TRBD1 (5 bases). The V gene lost 1 base and the J gene lost 1 base, with 11 bases spanning the gap. The CDR3 has 15 residues. In germline, CDR1 is SGHDT, CDR2 YYEEEE. The CDR3 protein is CASSLPGKGNTEAFF. The CDR3 DNA sequence: TGTGCCAGCAGCTTGCCAGGGAAGGGGAACACTGAAGCTTTCTTT.

V usage is TRBV20-1 and J usage is TRBJ2-5; possibly TRBD1 for D (6 bases). Germline lookup yields CDR1 DFQATT and CDR2 SNEGSKA (reference sequence). Trimming cost V 6 bases and J 14 bases, with 19 bases left between them. CDR3 length: 11 amino acids. CDR3 loop: CSATTRDTLYF. CDR3 coding DNA: TGCAGTGCAACGACGAGGGACACCCTCTACTTC.

The chain joins TRBV7-8 to TRBJ2-2, with 7 bases that match TRBD1. Germline CDR1 SGHVS, CDR2 FQNEAQ. CDR3 length equals 15 residues. V shed 4 bases, J shed 4 bases, and the junction held 6 bases outside the gene matches. Written as DNA, the CDR3 is TGTGCCAGCAGCTGGGTAGGGGGCGTCACCGGGGAGCTGTTTTTT. Its protein is CASSWVGGVTGELFF.

This clone appeared once. This chain joins TRBV28 and TRBJ2-3; no clear D. The germline V gene encodes CDR1 MDHEN and CDR2 SYDVKM. Trimming cost V 5 bases and J 1 base, with 19 bases left between them. The CDR3 runs to 17 residues. The CDR3 loop reads CASSPRPYSRRTDTQYF. Written as DNA, the CDR3 is TGTGCCAGCAGTCCCCGACCATATAGCAGGCGCACAGATACGCAGTATTTT.

This rearrangement joins TRBV24-1 to TRBJ2-2, with D perhaps given as TRBD1 or TRBD2 (5 bases each). The germline CDR1 and CDR2 sequences are KGHDR and SFDVKD. V gave up 0 bases and J gave up 2 bases, with 9 bases separating them. The CDR3 loop spans 16 amino acids. CDR3 nucleotides: TGTGCCACCAGTGATTTGGGGACCCTAAACACCGGGGAGCTGTTTTTT. Protein product: CATSDLGTLNTGELFF.

The CDR3 region is CASSHIGTSGREQYF. The DNA for the CDR3 is TGTGCCAGCAGCCATATCGGGACTAGCGGGCGCGAGCAGTACTTC. V gene TRBV14 combines with J gene TRBJ2-7, with 12 nucleotides matching TRBD2. This CDR3 spans 15 amino acids. V was clipped by 3 bases and J by 6 bases; unmatched bases: 6. Germline V gives CDR1 SGHDN, CDR2 FVKESK. Together with reference TRBV14 and TRBJ2-7, the CDR3 gives the full variable domain: EAGVTQFPSHSVIEKGQTVTLRCDPISGHDNLYWYRRVMGKEIKFLLHFVKESKQDESGMPNNRFLAERTGGTYSTLKVQPAELEDSGVYFCASSHIGTSGREQYFGPGTRLTVT.

The chain has TRBV4-3 and TRBJ2-3, with 9 bases that match TRBD1. Looked up from germline, CDR1 is LGHNA and CDR2 is YSLEER. This CDR3 contains 15 residues. Losses at the gene ends were 1 base for V and 8 bases for J; bases not matched to a gene: 7. CDR3: CASSQGPGTGTTQYF. The CDR3 nucleotides are TGCGCCAGCAGCCAAGGGCCCGGGACAGGGACTACGCAGTATTTT.

A note on this clone: This sample includes further DNA sequences coding for the same CDR3. The chain couples TRBV28 to TRBJ1-1; D may be TRBD1 (5 bases). There are 14 residues in the CDR3. The V and J ends lost 3 bases and 0 bases respectively, with 8 bases between them. Germline V lookup: CDR1 MDHEN, CDR2 SYDVKM. In nucleotides, the CDR3 is TGTGCCAGCAGTTTGACAGCAATGAACACTGAAGCTTTCTTT. Protein sequence: CASSLTAMNTEAFF.

The CDR3: CASSESLNTEAFF. DNA for the CDR3: TGTGCCAGCAGCGAAAGTCTAAACACTGAAGCTTTCTTT. The genes are TRBV7-9 and TRBJ1-1; D remains unclear. Trimming stripped 5 bases from V and 2 bases from J, with 9 bases between. Germline CDR1 reads SEHNR; CDR2 reads FQNEAQ (reference sequence). The CDR3 extends over 13 amino acids.

The chain has TRBV6-2 or TRBV6-3 and TRBJ2-7, with 7 positions matching TRBD2. Trimming took 6 bases from V and 5 from J; bases not matched to a gene: 7. The CDR3 runs to 13 residues. Germline CDR1 reads MNHEY; CDR2 reads SVGEGT. The CDR3 loop is CASSRGTMDEQYF. CDR3 DNA: TGTGCCAGCAGCCGTGGGACTATGGACGAGCAGTACTTC.

V gene TRBV6-5 combines with J gene TRBJ2-7; D might be TRBD1 (5 bases). V dropped 3 bases and J dropped 2 bases, with 8 bases sitting between them. Germline CDR1 is MNHEY and CDR2 is SVGAGI. CDR3 length equals 13 residues. The CDR3 region has the DNA TGTGCCAGCAGTTATGGGGCCCCCTACGAGCAGTACTTC. Translation gives CASSYGAPYEQYF.